This TCR beta chain originates from a study of identical twins. One entry per CDR3 protein, called by TCRdb with MiXCR from the 5' RACE reads. The sample holds about 900,000 distinct CDR3 sequences, around an eighth seen once. This clonotype was seen more than once but under ten times. These sequences were also reported in another study, on yellow fever vaccine responses in identical twins.

The receptor comes from a woman between 18 and 29 years old in good health. The sequenced sample consisted of PBMCs.

The CDR3 nucleotides are TGTGCCGGAAACACCCAACCCTACAATGAGCAGTTCTTC. The encoded protein is CAGNTQPYNEQFF. The chain couples TRBV2 to TRBJ2-1; D not certain. Germline V CDR1 and CDR2: SNHLY, FYNNEI. V was cut by 11 bases and J by 2 bases, with 13 bases left in between. The CDR3 consists of 13 residues. Supplemented by reference TRBV2 and TRBJ2-1, the full variable domain reads EPEVTQTPSHQVTQMGQEVILRCVPISNHLYFYWYRQILGQKVEFLVSFYNNEISEKSEIFDDQFSVERPDGSNFTLKIRSTKLEDSAMYFCAGNTQPYNEQFFGPGTRLTVL.